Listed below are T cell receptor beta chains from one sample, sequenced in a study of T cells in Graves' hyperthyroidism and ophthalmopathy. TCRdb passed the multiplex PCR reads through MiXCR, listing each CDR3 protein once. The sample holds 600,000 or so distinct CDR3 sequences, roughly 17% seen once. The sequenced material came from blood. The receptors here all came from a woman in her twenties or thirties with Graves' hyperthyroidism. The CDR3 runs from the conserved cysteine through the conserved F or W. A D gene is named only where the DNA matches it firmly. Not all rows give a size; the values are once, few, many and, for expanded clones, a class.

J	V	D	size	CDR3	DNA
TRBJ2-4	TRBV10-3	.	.	CAISAVDVAKNIQYF	TGTGCCATCAGTGCAGTCGATGTAGCCAAAAACATTCAGTACTTC
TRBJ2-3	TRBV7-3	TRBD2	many	CASSLTSGSTQYF	TGTGCCAGCAGCTTAACTAGCGGGAGCACGCAGTATTTT
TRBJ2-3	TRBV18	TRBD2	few	CASSPGLDRIDTQYF	TGTGCCAGCTCACCCGGACTAGACCGGATAGATACGCAGTATTTT
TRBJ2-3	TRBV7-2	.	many	CASSLGAGEDTQYF	TGTGCCAGCAGCTTGGGGGCGGGCGAAGATACGCAGTATTTT
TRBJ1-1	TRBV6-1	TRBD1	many	CASTRDRTIEAFF	TGTGCCAGCACCCGGGACAGGACAATTGAAGCTTTCTTT
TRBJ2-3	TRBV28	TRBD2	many	CASSLSGRGLPDTQYF	TGTGCCAGCAGTCTTAGCGGGAGGGGGCTGCCAGATACGCAGTATTTT
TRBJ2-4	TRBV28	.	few	CASMEQGEAKNIQYF	TGTGCCAGCATGGAGCAGGGAGAAGCCAAAAACATTCAGTACTTC
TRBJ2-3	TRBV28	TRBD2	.	CASSLMVAGATTDTQYF	TGTGCCAGCAGTTTAATGGTAGCGGGAGCCACCACAGATACGCAGTATTTT
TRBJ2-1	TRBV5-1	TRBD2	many	CASSLIGGSQSSEQFF	TGCGCCAGCAGCTTAATTGGCGGGAGTCAAAGTAGTGAGCAGTTCTTC
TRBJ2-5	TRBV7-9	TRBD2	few	CASSRTRGETQYF	TGTGCCAGCAGCCGGACTAGGGGCGAGACCCAGTACTTC
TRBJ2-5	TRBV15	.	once	CATSRGGGDGQETQYF	TGTGCCACCAGCAGAGGTGGAGGGGATGGCCAAGAGACCCAGTACTTC
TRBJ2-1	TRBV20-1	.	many	CSAIGGYNEQFF	TGCAGTGCTATCGGGGGATACAATGAGCAGTTCTTC
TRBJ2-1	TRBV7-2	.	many	CASSFSDYNEQFF	TGTGCCAGCAGCTTCTCAGATTACAATGAGCAGTTCTTC
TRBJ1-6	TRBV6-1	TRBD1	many	CASSEETGGNSPLHF	TGTGCCAGCAGTGAAGAGACAGGGGGCAATTCACCCCTCCACTTT
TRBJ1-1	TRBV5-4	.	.	CASRLDEDTEAFF	TGTGCCAGCAGGCTTGATGAGGACACTGAAGCTTTCTTT
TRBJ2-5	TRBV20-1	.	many	CSASRDGRLETQYF	TGCAGTGCTAGTCGGGACGGCCGTCTTGAGACCCAGTACTTC
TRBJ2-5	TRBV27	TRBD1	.	CASNEGARETQYF	TGTGCCAGCAACGAGGGGGCGCGTGAGACCCAGTACTTC
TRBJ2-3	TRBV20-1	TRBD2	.	CSANPKLAPHTDTQYF	TGCAGTGCAAATCCCAAACTAGCGCCTCACACAGATACGCAGTATTTT
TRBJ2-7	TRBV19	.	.	CASSIVFGAYEQYF	TGTGCCAGTAGTATTGTGTTCGGCGCCTACGAGCAGTACTTC
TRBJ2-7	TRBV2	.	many	CASSEGQGLHYEQYF	TGTGCCAGCAGTGAAGGACAGGGACTACACTACGAGCAGTACTTC
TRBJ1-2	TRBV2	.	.	CASPHPTGSNYGYTF	TGTGCCAGCCCGCACCCCACAGGATCAAACTATGGCTACACCTTC
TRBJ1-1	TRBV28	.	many	CASSQTDWGTEAFF	TGTGCCAGCAGTCAAACAGACTGGGGGACTGAAGCTTTCTTT
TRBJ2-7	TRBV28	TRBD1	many	CASSHLYLRDRDPYEQYF	TGTGCCAGCAGTCATTTATACCTCCGGGACAGGGACCCCTACGAGCAGTACTTC
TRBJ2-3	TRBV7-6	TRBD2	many	CASGGAGLATDTQYF	TGTGCCAGCGGCGGGGCGGGACTAGCTACAGATACGCAGTATTTT
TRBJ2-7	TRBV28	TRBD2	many	CASMGGLHYEQYF	TGTGCCAGCATGGGAGGGTTACACTACGAGCAGTACTTC
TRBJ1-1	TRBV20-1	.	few	CSASATAGNTEAFF	TGCAGTGCTAGCGCGACCGCGGGGAACACTGAAGCTTTCTTT
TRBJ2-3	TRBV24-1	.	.	CATSDIGWGTQYF	TGTGCCACCAGTGATATTGGGTGGGGTACGCAGTATTTT
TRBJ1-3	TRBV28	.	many	CASSLPPPGRRANGNTIYF	TGTGCCAGCAGTCTGCCACCTCCGGGACGGAGGGCAAATGGAAACACCATATATTTT
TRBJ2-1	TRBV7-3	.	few	CASSLVPRPYNEQFF	TGTGCCAGCAGCTTAGTCCCGCGGCCCTACAATGAGCAGTTCTTC